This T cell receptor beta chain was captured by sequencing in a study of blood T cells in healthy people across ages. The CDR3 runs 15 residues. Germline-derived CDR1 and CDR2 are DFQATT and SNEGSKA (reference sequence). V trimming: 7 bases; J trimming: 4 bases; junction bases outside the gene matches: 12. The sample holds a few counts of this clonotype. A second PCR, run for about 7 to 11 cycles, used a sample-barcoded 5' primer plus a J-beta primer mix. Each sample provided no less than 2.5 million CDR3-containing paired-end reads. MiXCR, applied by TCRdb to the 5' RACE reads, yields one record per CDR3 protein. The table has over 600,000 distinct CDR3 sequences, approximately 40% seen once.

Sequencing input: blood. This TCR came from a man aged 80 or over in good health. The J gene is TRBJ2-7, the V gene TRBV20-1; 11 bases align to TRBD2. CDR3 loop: CSVLAGGGGIYEQYF. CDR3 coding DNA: TGCAGTGTTCTAGCGGGAGGAGGGGGAATTTACGAGCAGTACTTC.